This TCR beta chain was identified in a study of PD-L1 blockade in urothelial cancer. About the study: Study patients had been treated with 0 to 3 previous chemotherapy regimens. A median blood sample held roughly 150,000 T cells and roughly 79,000 unique TCRs.

The data were produced by immunoSEQ multiplex PCR, yet TCRdb's version contains in-frame clones alone and is incomplete. This sample has roughly 63,000 clones, with around 81% found just once. The time point is: pretreatment peripheral blood. Sampling of each patient yielded between 1 and 8 specimens, collected pretreatment and on-treatment. The CDR3 is 13 residues long. The sequence came from a man between 65 and 85 years old with urothelial cancer. The chain uses TRBV1 and TRBJ2-1; the listed D gene, TRBD2, was not tested against the DNA. TRBV1 is classified as a pseudogene. Sequences were derived from PBMCs, sampled around atezolizumab (anti-PD-L1) treatment. The CDR3 protein is CTSSQGLAGEQFF. The CDR3 bases are TGCACCAGCAGCCAAGGTCTGGCGGGTGAGCAGTTCTTC.